These 25 T cell receptor beta chains originate from one sample sequenced in a study of blood T cell dynamics during melanoma immunotherapy (TCRdb year 2020). What the time point label conveys for this sample: pre-treatment baseline. Library preparation was by the immunoSEQ multiplex PCR assay. Entries here come from immuneACCESS through TCRdb and include only in-frame sequences with V and J called. Some clones fail to appear in such tables; in the studies checked, an unresolved V gene covers under half of the shortfall, and the cause of the remainder is unknown. This sample gives 17,000 or so clones in total; approximately 80% of them show up just once. The leading ten clones occupy about 8% of the sample. The material sequenced was blood, taken from a patient treated with checkpoint blockade. The receptors originated from a human donor with melanoma.

Concerning this clone: The junction shows a germline mismatch at one end, possibly a read error. The chain uses TRBV7-9 and TRBJ2-2; D call uncertain. Germline V gene lookup returns CDR1 SEHNR and CDR2 FQNEAQ (reference sequence). The CDR3 length is 16 residues. The CDR3 region has the DNA TGCGCCAGCAGCCAAATGTTGGCGGATAACACCGGGGAGCTGTTTTTT. Translating gives CASSQMLADNTGELFF.

The V call is TRBV5-4, the J call TRBJ2-1; D unresolved. Germline V gene lookup returns CDR1 SGHNT and CDR2 YYREEE (reference sequence). Trimming took 4 bases from V and 8 from J, leaving 10 bases between them. The CDR3 sequence is 12 residues long. CDR3 sequence reads: CASSDHVDEQFF. DNA for the CDR3: TGTGCCAGCAGCGATCATGTCGATGAGCAGTTCTTC.

The rearrangement joins TRBV6-7 to TRBJ2-3; D gene unclear. TRBV6-7 is an open reading frame whose function is uncertain. This CDR3 has 10 residues. Trimming stripped 7 bases from V and 3 bases from J, with 2 bases between. CDR3 in DNA: TGTGCCAGCAAGACAGATACGCAGTATTTT. The encoded protein is CASKTDTQYF.

This chain links TRBV28 with TRBJ2-5; D unresolved. The CDR3 is made up of 13 amino acids. The germline CDR1 and CDR2 sequences are MDHEN and SYDVKM. The germline V and J ends were trimmed by 6 bases and 9 bases, with 17 bases remaining between them. The CDR3 protein is CASSPGGLAAQYF. CDR3 DNA: TGTGCCAGCAGCCCCGGCGGCCTTGCGGCCCAGTACTTC.

The chain joins TRBV2 to TRBJ1-4, with D tentatively TRBD1 (6 bases). The germline V gene encodes CDR1 SNHLY and CDR2 FYNNEI. This CDR3 comprises 12 residues. V lost 7 bases, J lost 8 bases, and 11 bases lay in between. CDR3 coding DNA: TGTGCCAGCAACGGACAGTTCGAAAAACTGTTTTTT. Residues: CASNGQFEKLFF.

The chain carries TRBV15 and TRBJ2-5, with D possibly TRBD1 on 8 matching bases. The V gene lost 0 bases and the J gene lost 6 bases, with 14 bases spanning the gap. The CDR3 consists of 15 residues. Germline-derived CDR1 and CDR2 are LNHNV and YYDKDF (reference sequence). In DNA form, the CDR3 reads TGTGCCACCAGCAGAGATCACAGGGGGGGGAAGACCCAGTACTTC. Residues: CATSRDHRGGKTQYF.

This clone appeared a few times. V gene TRBV2 combines with J gene TRBJ2-6; 7 bases fit TRBD2. Germline lookup yields CDR1 SNHLY and CDR2 FYNNEI. Trimming at V came to 2 bases and at J to 4 bases, leaving 5 bases not matched to a gene. CDR3 length: 16 residues. CDR3 DNA: TGTGCCAGCAGTGAAAGGGCGGGAGCCGGGGCCAACGTCCTGACTTTC. Encoded protein: CASSERAGAGANVLTF.

There are a few counts of this clone. The chain combines TRBV6-1 with TRBJ1-6; 9 bases agree with TRBD1. J was trimmed by 7 bases and V by 4 bases; bases with no gene match: 5. CDR3 length: 15 amino acids. Germline CDR1 reads MNHNS; CDR2 reads SASEGT. The DNA for the CDR3 is TGTGCCAGCAGTGCCGGACAGGGGTTGAATTCACCCCTCCACTTT. It encodes CASSAGQGLNSPLHF.

This clone was recorded once. This sequence joins TRBV7-3 and TRBJ2-1; TRBD2 aligns across 7 bases. The V and J ends lost 2 bases and 6 bases, in that order; junction bases with no gene match: 4. This CDR3 has 14 amino acids. The germline V gene has CDR1 SGHTA and CDR2 FQGTGA. CDR3 loop: CASSLGGSLNEQFF. The CDR3 nucleotides read TGTGCCAGCAGCTTAGGCGGGAGTCTCAATGAGCAGTTCTTC.

The CDR3 reads CASSRTAAYEQYF. CDR3 bases: TGTGCCAGCAGCCGGACAGCTGCCTACGAGCAGTACTTC. This rearrangement joins TRBV6-5 to TRBJ2-7; D perhaps matches TRBD1 (6 bases). Trimming removed 6 bases at V and 2 bases at J, with 11 bases between. The CDR3 length is 13 residues. Germline lookup yields CDR1 MNHEY and CDR2 SVGAGI.

The V and J genes are TRBV27 and TRBJ1-6; D call uncertain. This CDR3 has 16 amino acids. Germline V gene sequence: CDR1 MNHEY, CDR2 SMNVEV (reference sequence). V was pared by 3 bases and J by 1 base, with 10 bases between. CDR3 region: CASSFRADSYNSPLHF. The CDR3 bases are TGTGCCAGCAGTTTTAGGGCAGATTCCTATAATTCACCCCTCCACTTT.

This clone was seen only a few times. The chain has TRBV19 and TRBJ2-3; D not resolved. The V end was cut by 4 bases, the J end by 8 bases, with 13 bases between. CDR1 and CDR2 (germline): LNHDA, SQIVND (reference sequence). The CDR3 contains 13 residues. This CDR3 is CASSNPTGGTQYF. The CDR3 bases are TGTGCCAGTAGTAATCCGACGGGTGGTACGCAGTATTTT.

The chain uses TRBV29-1 and TRBJ1-2; TRBD1 matches 7 bases. J was trimmed by 5 bases and V by 2 bases; bases with no gene match: 8. Per the germline V gene, CDR1 is SQVTM and CDR2 is ANQGSEA. The CDR3 spans 14 residues. The CDR3 DNA is TGCAGCGTTGAACCTGAGGGGGCTTTTTATGGCTACACCTTC. The encoded protein is CSVEPEGAFYGYTF.

The rearrangement joins TRBV15 to TRBJ1-5, with unresolved D. V was pared by 5 bases and J by 0 bases, with 11 bases between. The CDR3 sequence is 15 residues long. Germline V lookup: CDR1 LNHNV, CDR2 YYDKDF (reference sequence). The CDR3 nucleotides read TGTGCCACCAGCGAGGGCGGATATAGCAATCAGCCCCAGCATTTT. Protein product: CATSEGGYSNQPQHF.

This chain uses TRBV4-1 with TRBJ2-7, with TRBD1 matching 9 bases. This CDR3 is 14 amino acids long. J lost 5 bases, V lost 4 bases, and 6 bases had no gene match. Per the germline V gene, CDR1 is MGHRA and CDR2 is YSYEKL. The CDR3 DNA reads as TGCGCCAGCAGCCGCCGGGACAGGGACGACGAGCAGTACTTC. Translated: CASSRRDRDDEQYF.

The chain recombines TRBV28 with TRBJ2-6, with 8 positions matching TRBD1. There are 14 residues in the CDR3. The V gene's germline CDR1 is MDHEN and CDR2 SYDVKM. Trimming took 6 bases from V and 2 from J; bases not matched to a gene: 0. The CDR3 sequence: CASRTGAGANVLTF. CDR3 sequence (DNA): TGTGCCAGCAGGACAGGGGCTGGGGCCAACGTCCTGACTTTC.

About this clone itself: The identical CDR3 is also encoded by other nucleotide sequences in the sample. The rearrangement joins TRBV5-6 to TRBJ2-5, with 8 positions matching TRBD2. This CDR3 spans 14 amino acids. The J segment lost 5 bases and the V segment lost 0 bases, leaving 3 bases of the junction unmatched. Germline V CDR1 and CDR2: SGHDT, YYEEEE. CDR3 protein: CASSLGRGVETQYF. CDR3 bases: TGTGCCAGCAGCTTGGGGCGGGGGGTTGAGACCCAGTACTTC.

The chain combines TRBV7-8 with TRBJ2-2; the D gene is possibly TRBD1 (5 bases). Germline CDR1 is SGHVS and CDR2 is FQNEAQ. The CDR3 is made up of 14 amino acids. Deletions cut 3 bases from V and 5 bases from J, with 10 bases between. For the CDR3, the DNA is TGTGCCAGCAGCTTCAGGGCGCGAACCGGGGAGCTGTTTTTT. This gives the protein CASSFRARTGELFF.

This clone has a single count. The genes are TRBV5-4 and TRBJ2-3; 7 bases line up with TRBD2. The germline V gene has CDR1 SGHNT and CDR2 YYREEE (reference sequence). CDR3 length: 16 amino acids. V trimming: 1 base; J trimming: 2 bases; junction bases outside the gene matches: 7. Here the CDR3 DNA reads TGTGCCAGCAGCTTGTGGGCTAGCGGATACACAGATACGCAGTATTTT. Translated, it gives CASSLWASGYTDTQYF.

The V and J genes are TRBV28 and TRBJ2-3; D might be TRBD1 or TRBD2, each matching 5 bases. CDR3 length equals 14 residues. Germline assignment: CDR1 MDHEN and CDR2 SYDVKM. With 2 bases removed from V and 4 bases from J, the gap between germline ends came to 10 bases. CDR3 residues: CASSLAVGADTQYF. The CDR3 DNA is TGTGCCAGCAGTTTAGCGGTGGGGGCAGATACGCAGTATTTT.

The chain is built from TRBV5-4 and TRBJ2-2; tentative D call: TRBD1 (6 bases). This CDR3 spans 15 amino acids. V gave up 4 bases and J gave up 2 bases, with 12 bases separating them. Germline V gives CDR1 SGHNT, CDR2 YYREEE (reference sequence). CDR3 sequence (DNA): TGTGCCAGCAGCCGACAGGTTATCAACACCGGGGAGCTGTTTTTT. This encodes CASSRQVINTGELFF.

The chain combines TRBV7-2 with TRBJ2-5; D might be TRBD2 (5 bases). The CDR3 totals 14 residues. Trimming cost V 8 bases and J 1 base, with 14 bases left between them. The germline V gene has CDR1 SGHTA and CDR2 FQGNSA. The DNA for the CDR3 is TGTGCCAGCGTAAAGGGCGGACTCCAAGAGACCCAGTACTTC. Translated, it gives CASVKGGLQETQYF.

This clone was seen once. The chain couples TRBV18 to TRBJ1-1, with 9 positions matching TRBD1. The CDR3 spans 13 residues. V lost 6 bases to trimming and J lost 8 bases; unmatched junction nucleotides: 7. Germline CDR1 KGHSH, CDR2 LQKENI. CDR3 loop: CASSREQGAEAFF. The CDR3 nucleotides are TGTGCCAGCTCGCGAGAACAGGGGGCGGAAGCTTTCTTT.

J is TRBJ2-7 and V is TRBV6-1, with 8 bases identical to TRBD2. This CDR3 is built from 17 residues. V lost 4 bases, J lost 0 bases, and 11 bases stayed unmatched. From germline, CDR1 is MNHNS and CDR2 SASEGT. The CDR3 sequence is CASSGGRLLESSYEQYF. In nucleotides, the CDR3 is TGTGCCAGCAGTGGCGGGAGGCTTCTTGAGAGCTCCTACGAGCAGTACTTC.

The chain joins TRBV11-2 to TRBJ2-5; maybe TRBD2 (5 bases). Trimming took 5 bases from V and 7 from J, leaving 23 bases between them. The germline gives CDR1 SGHAT, CDR2 FQNNGV. The CDR3 consists of 16 residues. The CDR3 nucleotides are TGTGCCAGCAGCGCCCTGGACCCGGGAACATGGGGGACCCAGTACTTC. This sequence encodes CASSALDPGTWGTQYF.